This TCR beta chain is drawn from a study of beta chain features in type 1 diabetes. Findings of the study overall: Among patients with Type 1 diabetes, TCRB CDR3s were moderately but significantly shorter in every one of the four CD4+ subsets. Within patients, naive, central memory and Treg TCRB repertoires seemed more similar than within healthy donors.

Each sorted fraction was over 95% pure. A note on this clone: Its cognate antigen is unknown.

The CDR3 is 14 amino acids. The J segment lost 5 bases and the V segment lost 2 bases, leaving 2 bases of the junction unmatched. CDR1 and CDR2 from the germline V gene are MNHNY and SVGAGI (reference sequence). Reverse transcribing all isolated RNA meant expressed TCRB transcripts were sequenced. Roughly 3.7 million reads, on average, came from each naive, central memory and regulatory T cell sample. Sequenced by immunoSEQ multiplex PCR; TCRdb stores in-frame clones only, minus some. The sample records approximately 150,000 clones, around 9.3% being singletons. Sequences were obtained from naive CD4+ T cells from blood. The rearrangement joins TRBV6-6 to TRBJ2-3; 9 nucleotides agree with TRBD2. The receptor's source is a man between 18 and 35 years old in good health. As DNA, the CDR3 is TGTGCCAGCAGTTACAGCGGGGGGAGAGATACGCAGTATTTT. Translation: CASSYSGGRDTQYF.